The next 10 T cell receptor beta chains were all read from a single sample in a study of T cell responses to AZD1222 COVID-19 vaccine. Clones were sequenced by immunoSEQ multiplex PCR, and TCRdb holds only the in-frame ones, with some missing. The data contain approximately 90,000 clones, about 88% of them singletons. Source: peripheral blood, taken 28 days after the second AZD1222 dose. All receptors derive from an adult who received the AZD1222 COVID-19 vaccine.

This sequence joins TRBV2 and TRBJ2-7, with D perhaps given as TRBD1 or TRBD2 (7 bases each). In germline, CDR1 is SNHLY, CDR2 FYNNEI. With 7 bases removed from V and 3 bases from J, the gap between germline ends came to 16 bases. This CDR3 is built from 14 residues. DNA of the CDR3: TGTGCCAGCAAGCGGGGACAGAACGACTACGAGCAGTACTTC. This encodes CASKRGQNDYEQYF.

The V and J genes are TRBV7-8 and TRBJ2-2, with 7 bases fitting TRBD2. V was clipped by 0 bases and J by 0 bases; unmatched bases: 7. The CDR3 is 18 residues long. The germline CDR1 and CDR2 sequences are SGHVS and FQNEAQ. The CDR3 DNA is TGTGCCAGCAGCTTAGCGACGCTAGCGGAAGCGAACACCGGGGAGCTGTTTTTT. It is translated as CASSLATLAEANTGELFF. Supplemented by reference TRBV7-8 and TRBJ2-2, the full variable domain reads GAGVSQSPRYKVAKRGQDVALRCDPISGHVSLFWYQQALGQGPEFLTYFQNEAQLDKSGLPSDRFFAERPEGSVSTLKIQRTQQEDSAVYLCASSLATLAEANTGELFFGEGSRLTVL.

The chain couples TRBV5-1 to TRBJ1-6; tentatively, D is TRBD1 (5 bases). The CDR3 contains 15 residues. Germline CDR1 reads SGHRS; CDR2 reads YFSETQ. V lost 7 bases and J lost 6, with 17 bases in between. Here the CDR3 reads CASGETWDGNSPLHF. In nucleotides, the CDR3 is TGCGCCAGCGGCGAGACCTGGGACGGTAATTCACCCCTCCACTTT.

The chain carries TRBV7-2 and TRBJ1-6; unclear D gene. The V and J ends lost 2 bases and 8 bases respectively, with 13 bases between them. This CDR3 contains 15 residues. Germline V gene lookup returns CDR1 SGHTA and CDR2 FQGNSA. CDR3 bases: TGTGCCAGCAGCTTATCTCCGGGGATATATTCACCCCTCCACTTT. It specifies CASSLSPGIYSPLHF.

The chain couples TRBV28 to TRBJ2-7, with 7 bases identical to TRBD1. Germline V gene sequence: CDR1 MDHEN, CDR2 SYDVKM. The CDR3 contains 14 residues. J lost 0 bases, V lost 7 bases, and 6 bases had no gene match. CDR3 nucleotide sequence: TGTGCCAGCAAAGCAGGGGGTTACTCCTACGAGCAGTACTTC. It codes for CASKAGGYSYEQYF.

V and J are TRBV27 and TRBJ2-7; D gene unclear. CDR3 size: 14 residues. The germline gives CDR1 MNHEY, CDR2 SMNVEV (reference sequence). The V gene lost 2 bases and the J gene lost 3 bases, with 11 bases spanning the gap. The CDR3 spells CASSLVPQLYEQYF. The CDR3 DNA is TGTGCCAGCAGTTTAGTCCCCCAACTCTACGAGCAGTACTTC.

The chain is built from TRBV30 and TRBJ1-2; D remains ambiguous. Germline V CDR1 and CDR2: GTSNPN, SVGIG (reference sequence). The CDR3 has 13 residues. V lost 4 bases and J lost 6, with 15 bases in between. The CDR3 spells CAWIRRASNGYTF. The CDR3 nucleotides are TGTGCCTGGATTAGGAGGGCGAGTAATGGCTACACCTTC.

The DNA for the CDR3 is TGCAGCGTTAGGCCGACGGACTATATGAACACTGAAGCTTTCTTT. This codes for CSVRPTDYMNTEAFF. The chain couples TRBV29-1 to TRBJ1-1; no clear D. V lost 5 bases and J lost 0, with 16 bases in between. This CDR3 is 15 amino acids long. CDR1 is SQVTM and CDR2 is ANQGSEA in the germline V gene.

In nucleotides, the CDR3 is TGTGCCAGCAGTTACTTAGGACCCCTCAACAATCAGCCCCAGCATTTT. It specifies CASSYLGPLNNQPQHF. V is TRBV6-6 and J is TRBJ1-5; D not resolved. Trimming removed 1 base at V and 3 bases at J, with 13 bases between. Germline values: CDR1 MNHNY, CDR2 SVGAGI (reference sequence). The CDR3 loop spans 16 amino acids.

This clone came up a few times. This rearrangement joins TRBV19 to TRBJ2-4; D is unclear. Germline V gene lookup returns CDR1 LNHDA and CDR2 SQIVND (reference sequence). The CDR3 totals 14 residues. Trimming pared 6 bases from V and 0 bases from J, leaving 9 bases between. The CDR3 DNA follows: TGTGCCAGTAGGCCATATACAGCCAAAAACATTCAGTACTTC. Its translation is CASRPYTAKNIQYF.